What follows are 10 T cell receptor beta chains derived from one specimen sequenced in a study of beta chain features in type 1 diabetes. Expressed TCRB transcripts were sequenced because the entire RNA isolate underwent reverse transcription. The table came from immunoSEQ multiplex PCR; TCRdb's copy has only in-frame clones and leaves some out. The sample holds 400,000 or so clones, about 12% seen once. The antigens for these receptors are not known. Broader study findings: Type 1 diabetes patients had TCRB CDR3s that were shorter (moderately but significantly so) in all four CD4+ subsets.

What was sequenced was naive CD4+ T cells from blood. All receptors derive from a woman younger than 30 with type 1 diabetes.

The CDR3 region is CASSRGQPNIQYF. CDR3 sequence (DNA): TGTGCCTCCTCCCGTGGACAGCCAAACATTCAGTACTTC. The chain has TRBV6-5 and TRBJ2-4; the D gene is possibly TRBD1 (6 bases). The CDR3 length is 13 residues. From germline, CDR1 is MNHEY and CDR2 SVGAGI. V gave up 11 bases and J gave up 6 bases, with 17 bases separating them.

The chain employs TRBV18 and TRBJ2-3; 8 bases map to TRBD1. The germline gives CDR1 KGHSH, CDR2 LQKENI. The CDR3 has 16 residues. Trimming cost V 6 bases and J 7 bases; bases outside gene matches: 15. The CDR3: CASSPQGTGSPNTQYF. The CDR3 DNA is TGTGCCAGCTCCCCCCAGGGGACAGGCTCTCCGAATACGCAGTATTTT.

This clone was detected only a few times. Other nucleotide sequences in the sample specify the same CDR3. J is TRBJ2-7 and V is TRBV18; TRBD1 agrees at 7 bases. Germline lookup yields CDR1 KGHSH and CDR2 LQKENI. The J segment lost 4 bases and the V segment lost 6 bases, leaving 6 bases of the junction unmatched. This CDR3 has 13 amino acids. The CDR3 region is CASSPGQEYEQYF. The CDR3 DNA is TGTGCCAGCTCGCCCGGACAGGAGTACGAGCAGTACTTC.

A single count supports this clone. The DNA of the CDR3 is TGTGCCAGCAGCCCCCATCTTCCGACAGGGGGAAGAAAACTGTTTTTT. It is translated as CASSPHLPTGGRKLFF. The chain combines TRBV7-9 with TRBJ1-4; TRBD1 matches 9 bases. Trimming took 5 bases from V and 10 from J; bases not matched to a gene: 14. The V gene's germline CDR1 is SEHNR and CDR2 FQNEAQ (reference sequence). The CDR3 totals 16 residues.

This clone turned up a few times. The J gene is TRBJ1-2, the V gene TRBV4-3; 9 bases align to TRBD1. In germline, CDR1 is LGHNA, CDR2 YSLEER. The CDR3 loop spans 16 amino acids. J lost 4 bases, V lost 1 base, and 7 bases had no gene match. The CDR3 nucleotides are TGCGCCAGCAGCCAAGCCGGACAGGGGTACGTCTATGGCTACACCTTC. It codes for CASSQAGQGYVYGYTF.

The V call is TRBV5-6, the J call TRBJ2-3, with 11 positions matching TRBD2. V lost 0 bases to trimming and J lost 0 bases; unmatched junction nucleotides: 3. Germline V gives CDR1 SGHDT, CDR2 YYEEEE. The CDR3 has 17 amino acids. CDR3 residues: CASSLATSGTSTDTQYF. DNA for the CDR3: TGTGCCAGCAGCTTGGCGACTAGCGGGACCAGCACAGATACGCAGTATTTT.

This clone was seen only a few times. The genes are TRBV29-1 and TRBJ2-1; 9 nucleotides agree with TRBD2. The germline gives CDR1 SQVTM, CDR2 ANQGSEA. Trimming at V came to 7 bases and at J to 3 bases, leaving 10 bases not matched to a gene. The CDR3 runs to 15 residues. The CDR3 DNA reads as TGCAGCGGTGGTACCGGGACTAGCAGCTACAATGAGCAGTTCTTC. Its protein is CSGGTGTSSYNEQFF.

The chain joins TRBV25-1 to TRBJ2-2; D perhaps matches TRBD1 (6 bases). V dropped 8 bases and J dropped 0 bases, with 10 bases sitting between them. Germline CDR1 is MGHDK and CDR2 is SYGVNS. This CDR3 comprises 14 residues. The CDR3 is CASRQGTNTGELFF. The CDR3 DNA is TGTGCCAGCCGGCAGGGGACGAACACCGGGGAGCTGTTTTTT.

The genes are TRBV30 and TRBJ2-2; TRBD1 aligns across 10 bases. CDR3 size: 14 residues. From germline, CDR1 is GTSNPN and CDR2 SVGIG (reference sequence). V gave up 2 bases and J gave up 4 bases; unmatched junction bases: 1. This CDR3 is CAWSRTGGTGELFF. Here the CDR3 DNA reads TGTGCCTGGAGTAGGACAGGGGGCACCGGGGAGCTGTTTTTT.

This clone has just a few counts. The chain recombines TRBV6-6 with TRBJ2-7; 10 nucleotides agree with TRBD1. In germline, CDR1 is MNHNY, CDR2 SVGAGI (reference sequence). The CDR3 is 14 residues long. The trim removed 7 bases at V and 6 bases at J, leaving 9 bases unmatched. The CDR3 loop is CASKPGQGISEQYF. The CDR3 DNA follows: TGTGCCAGCAAACCGGGACAGGGGATAAGCGAGCAGTACTTC.